This T cell receptor (beta chain) comes out of a study of blood T cell repertoires in COVID-19. Study-wide background: COVID-19 samples from acute and convalescent phases originated in the United States, Italy and Spain.

The age range of participants was 18 to 89 years, with residence in under 30 US areas. This CDR3 is 15 amino acids long. V was clipped by 0 bases and J by 2 bases, with 11 bases between them. In germline, CDR1 is SGHKS, CDR2 YYEKEE (reference sequence). Measured with immunoSEQ multiplex PCR; TCRdb has only the in-frame clones, and not every one. The sample shows more than 150,000 clones, roughly 80% of them seen only once. This clone was counted once. This clonotype was obtained from a woman between 50 and 59 years old who had recovered from COVID-19. The source material was PBMCs or T cells enriched from blood (not recorded which). This chain uses TRBV5-5 with TRBJ1-2; the D gene is possibly TRBD1 (6 bases). CDR3 bases: TGTGCCAGCAGCTTGGTGGGGGACACCAACTATGGCTACACCTTC. Its translation is CASSLVGDTNYGYTF.